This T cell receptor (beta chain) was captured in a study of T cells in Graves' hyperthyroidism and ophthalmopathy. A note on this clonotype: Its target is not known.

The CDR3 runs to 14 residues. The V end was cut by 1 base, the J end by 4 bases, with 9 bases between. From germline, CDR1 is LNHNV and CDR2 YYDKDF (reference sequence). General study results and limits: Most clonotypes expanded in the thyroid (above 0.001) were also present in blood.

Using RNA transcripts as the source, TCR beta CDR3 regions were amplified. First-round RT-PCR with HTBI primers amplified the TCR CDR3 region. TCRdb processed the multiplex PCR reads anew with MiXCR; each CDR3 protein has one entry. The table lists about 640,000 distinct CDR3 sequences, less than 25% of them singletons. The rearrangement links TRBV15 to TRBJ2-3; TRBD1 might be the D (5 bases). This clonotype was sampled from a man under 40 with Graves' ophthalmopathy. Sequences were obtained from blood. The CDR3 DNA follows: TGTGCCACCAGCAGAGGACAGAGCCCAGATACGCAGTATTTT. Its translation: CATSRGQSPDTQYF.